The next 18 T cell receptor beta chains were all read from a single sample in a study of graft-versus-host responses after intestinal transplantation listed by TCRdb under 2021. The library was obtained by the immunoSEQ multiplex PCR assay. TCRdb took this table from immuneACCESS and kept in-frame rearrangements with V and J called. Such tables lack part of the clones; where checked against another copy, unresolved V genes explain under half of the gap, and the rest is unexplained. This sample lists about 29,000 clones; about three quarters were detected once. The ten largest account for roughly 3% of the sample. Dithiothreitol, EDTA incubations and collagenase D digestion were used to isolate intraepithelial and lamina propria lymphocytes from graft specimens. This sample comprised ileum tissue, obtained 98 days after intestinal transplantation. The receptors shown here come from a human patient who received an intestinal transplant, so some T cells may come from the graft donor.

This sequence joins TRBV7-9 and TRBJ1-2; TRBD1 matches 9 bases. There are 14 residues in the CDR3. Germline V gene lookup returns CDR1 SEHNR and CDR2 FQNEAQ (reference sequence). J gave up 2 bases and V 5 bases, and 3 bases lay outside the gene matches. The CDR3 reads CASSEGTGNYGYTF. CDR3 nucleotides: TGTGCCAGCAGCGAGGGGACAGGGAACTATGGCTACACCTTC.

This sequence joins TRBV27 and TRBJ1-1; a possible D gene is TRBD1 (5 bases). This CDR3 has 14 residues. Germline lookup yields CDR1 MNHEY and CDR2 SMNVEV (reference sequence). The V end was cut by 1 base, the J end by 1 base, with 7 bases between. The CDR3 sequence: CASSLWGGNTEAFF. The CDR3 coding sequence is TGTGCCAGCAGTTTATGGGGGGGGAACACTGAAGCTTTCTTT.

The V and J genes are TRBV4-1 and TRBJ2-7, with D perhaps being TRBD1 or TRBD2 (5 bases each). CDR1 MGHRA and CDR2 YSYEKL come from the germline V gene. Trimming cost V 3 bases and J 3 bases, with 15 bases left between them. The CDR3 extends over 15 amino acids. The CDR3 here is CASSQAGTNYYEQYF. The CDR3 DNA is TGCGCCAGCAGCCAGGCCGGGACCAATTACTACGAGCAGTACTTC.

This rearrangement joins TRBV7-9 to TRBJ2-3; no firm D call. V shed 4 bases and J shed 4 bases, with 12 bases lying between them. The CDR3 length is 14 residues. Germline loops: CDR1 SEHNR, CDR2 FQNEAQ (reference sequence). The CDR3 DNA reads as TGTGCCAGCAGCTCAGGAGTCTTTCCAGATACGCAGTATTTT. This codes for CASSSGVFPDTQYF.

The chain uses TRBV5-6 and TRBJ2-7; 7 positions match TRBD1. V lost 1 base to trimming and J lost 5 bases; unmatched junction nucleotides: 6. This CDR3 has 14 residues. Germline loops: CDR1 SGHDT, CDR2 YYEEEE. The DNA for the CDR3 is TGTGCCAGCAGCTTGTTGAACAGGGGCGACGAGCAGTACTTC. Encoded protein: CASSLLNRGDEQYF.

The V and J genes are TRBV6-5 and TRBJ1-2; unclear D gene. The V gene's germline CDR1 is MNHEY and CDR2 SVGAGI. The CDR3 is made up of 14 amino acids. Trimming left V 2 bases short and J 8 bases short, with 15 bases between. The CDR3 here is CASSYNPGYGGYTF. The CDR3 DNA is TGTGCCAGCAGTTACAACCCGGGATACGGGGGCTACACCTTC.

This chain joins TRBV5-1 and TRBJ2-2, with TRBD1 matching over 9 bases. The CDR3 loop spans 15 amino acids. Germline V gives CDR1 SGHRS, CDR2 YFSETQ. Trimming at V came to 3 bases and at J to 7 bases, leaving 7 bases not matched to a gene. The CDR3 spells CASSSPGQGNGELFF. Written as DNA, the CDR3 is TGCGCCAGCAGCTCGCCGGGACAGGGAAACGGGGAGCTGTTTTTT.

This clone was seen once. The V gene is TRBV29-1, the J gene TRBJ1-1; the D gene is possibly TRBD1 (6 bases). Germline lookup yields CDR1 SQVTM and CDR2 ANQGSEA. The V gene lost 7 bases and the J gene lost 1 base, with 22 bases spanning the gap. The CDR3 runs 16 residues. The CDR3 protein is CSALTGTIGRNTEAFF. CDR3 in DNA: TGCAGCGCTCTGACAGGAACGATAGGAAGGAACACTGAAGCTTTCTTT.

V and J are TRBV5-6 and TRBJ2-1; D uncertain. CDR3 length: 12 residues. Germline CDR1 is SGHDT and CDR2 is YYEEEE. The ends were cut back, 5 bases at V and 4 bases at J, with 7 bases in the middle. CDR3 amino acids: CASSDFYNEQFF. The CDR3 nucleotides are TGTGCCAGCAGTGACTTTTACAATGAGCAGTTCTTC.

The rearrangement joins TRBV29-1 to TRBJ2-1; 8 bases agree with TRBD2. The CDR3 covers 14 residues. The V segment lost 3 bases and the J segment 6 bases; nucleotides outside the gene matches: 7. From germline, CDR1 is SQVTM and CDR2 ANQGSEA. CDR3 nucleotide sequence: TGCAGCGTTGATCCGAGCGGGGGCGGCAATGAGCAGTTCTTC. This encodes CSVDPSGGGNEQFF.

This clone came up once. Written as DNA, the CDR3 is TGTGCCAGCAGCTCGGGTTTGGTGGCCCAGTACTTC. It codes for CASSSGLVAQYF. The chain couples TRBV13 to TRBJ2-5; D unresolved. The CDR3 runs 12 residues. Looked up from germline, CDR1 is PRHDT and CDR2 is FYEKMQ (reference sequence). V shed 4 bases and J shed 9 bases, with 12 bases lying between them.

The chain recombines TRBV4-1 with TRBJ1-5; D is ambiguous. Germline V gives CDR1 MGHRA, CDR2 YSYEKL. V gave up 4 bases and J gave up 4 bases, with 14 bases separating them. CDR3 length: 15 amino acids. CDR3 in amino acids: CASSPIGMRNQPQHF. The CDR3 nucleotides are TGCGCCAGCAGCCCGATTGGTATGAGGAATCAGCCCCAGCATTTT.

The chain is built from TRBV7-7 and TRBJ2-2; no clear D gene. The CDR3 runs 13 residues. Germline CDR1 reads SSHAT; CDR2 reads FNYEAQ (reference sequence). Between the trimmed V and J ends, which lost 5 bases and 0 bases, there was a span of 4 bases. The CDR3 nucleotides read TGTGCCAGCAGCCCGACGAACACCGGGGAGCTGTTTTTT. Translating it yields CASSPTNTGELFF.

The chain employs TRBV4-2 and TRBJ2-2; D unresolved. V lost 1 base and J 2 bases, leaving 14 bases between the germline ends. This CDR3 region has 17 residues. The germline V gene encodes CDR1 LGHNA and CDR2 YNFKEQ. This CDR3 is CASSQGYRADNTGELFF. CDR3 coding DNA: TGTGCCAGCAGCCAAGGTTATAGGGCCGATAACACCGGGGAGCTGTTTTTT.

This clone appeared a single time. The chain combines TRBV21-1 with TRBJ2-5; no check of the table's D call, TRBD1, against the DNA was made. The J call is doubtful: the DNA matches TRBJ2-7 better. TRBV21-1 is an annotated pseudogene. This CDR3 is built from 15 residues. This CDR3 is CASNFPTGGIHEQYF. CDR3 nucleotide sequence: TGTGCCAGCAACTTTCCGACAGGAGGAATCCACGAGCAGTACTTC.

The chain has TRBV30 and TRBJ1-3, with 10 bases aligning to TRBD1. J was trimmed by 6 bases and V by 7 bases; bases with no gene match: 3. CDR1 GTSNPN and CDR2 SVGIG come from the germline V gene (reference sequence). CDR3 length: 12 amino acids. CDR3 loop: CAFGTGANTIYF. For the CDR3, the DNA is TGTGCCTTTGGGACAGGGGCAAACACCATATATTTT.

CDR3 sequence reads: CASSPRGQEQFF. The CDR3 nucleotides read TGTGCCAGTAGTCCCCGGGGTCAGGAGCAGTTCTTC. The V call is TRBV19, the J call TRBJ2-1; D is possibly TRBD2 (5 bases). The CDR3 is 12 residues long. With 5 bases removed from V and 10 bases from J, the gap between germline ends came to 12 bases. Germline values: CDR1 LNHDA, CDR2 SQIVND (reference sequence).

This rearrangement joins TRBV13 to TRBJ1-2; a weak D match, TRBD1 (6 bases). Germline V gives CDR1 PRHDT, CDR2 FYEKMQ (reference sequence). This CDR3 is 14 amino acids long. V lost 4 bases and J lost 8, with 17 bases in between. The CDR3 DNA sequence: TGTGCCAGCAGCTCCGGGACACCTCTCCCCGGCTACACCTTC. It yields the protein CASSSGTPLPGYTF.